Listed here are 19 T cell receptor beta chains from one sample, sequenced in a study of CD8+ T cells in alopecia areata. The sample's treatment: oral pan-JAK inhibitor, 5-10 mg twice daily. RNA extraction was followed by reverse transcription into cDNA, which acted as the sequencing template. Method: immunoSEQ multiplex PCR; TCRdb's copy keeps in-frame clones and lacks some. The table records roughly 150,000 clones, about 59% of them present only once. The source material was CD8+ T cells sorted from blood, sampled at week 4, from a patient treated with tofacitinib. The receptors were sampled from a human donor with alopecia areata.

This clone turned up a few times. V and J are TRBV18 and TRBJ2-1; D is uncertain. This CDR3 is built from 15 residues. V was shortened by 0 bases and J by 8 bases, with 14 bases between the two germline ends. Germline V CDR1 and CDR2: KGHSH, LQKENI. In DNA form, the CDR3 reads TGTGCCAGCTCACCACCAAGGGATTTATACTATGAGCAGTTCTTC. This gives the protein CASSPPRDLYYEQFF.

The chain carries TRBV15 and TRBJ2-1; a weak D match, TRBD1 (6 bases). Germline CDR1 reads LNHNV; CDR2 reads YYDKDF (reference sequence). The ends were cut back, 1 base at V and 4 bases at J, with 8 bases in the middle. The CDR3 has 14 amino acids. The CDR3, as DNA: TGTGCCACCAGCAGAGGGACAGATTACAATGAGCAGTTCTTC. Protein product: CATSRGTDYNEQFF. The entire variable domain, with the rest obtained from reference TRBV15 and TRBJ2-1, is as follows: DAMVIQNPRYQVTQFGKPVTLSCSQTLNHNVMYWYQQKSSQAPKLLFHYYDKDFNNEADTPDNFQSRRPNTSFCFLDIRSPGLGDTAMYLCATSRGTDYNEQFFGPGTRLTVL.

This clone was seen only a few times. The chain has TRBV23-1 and TRBJ2-7, with D possibly being TRBD1 (5 bases). TRBV23-1 has ORF status, its function being uncertain. The CDR3 loop spans 15 amino acids. V lost 0 bases to trimming and J lost 5 bases, with 14 bases between them. The CDR3: CASSQSSGLRNEQYF. As DNA, the CDR3 is TGCGCCAGCAGTCAATCCTCAGGGTTGAGGAACGAGCAGTACTTC.

V is TRBV5-1 and J is TRBJ2-7; D possibly matches TRBD1 or TRBD2 (5 bases each). Germline V gene lookup returns CDR1 SGHRS and CDR2 YFSETQ. The V end was cut by 0 bases, the J end by 2 bases, with 15 bases between. This CDR3 spans 16 amino acids. In DNA form, the CDR3 reads TGCGCCAGCAGCTTGGGAGGGACCAAAGACCCCTACGAGCAGTACTTC. Translating gives CASSLGGTKDPYEQYF.

This clone was counted a few times. V gene TRBV13 combines with J gene TRBJ1-1; no firm D call. The CDR3 loop spans 15 amino acids. Germline CDR1 PRHDT, CDR2 FYEKMQ (reference sequence). Between the trimmed V and J ends, which lost 0 bases and 4 bases, there was a span of 12 bases. The CDR3 region is CASSLGGAPSTEAFF. The CDR3 DNA reads TGTGCCAGCAGCTTAGGTGGAGCTCCCTCCACTGAAGCTTTCTTT.

There are many counts of this clone. V gene TRBV10-3 combines with J gene TRBJ2-7; D may be TRBD2 (5 bases). CDR3 length: 14 amino acids. Trimming left V 10 bases short and J 2 bases short, with 18 bases between. CDR1 is ENHRY and CDR2 is SYGVKD in the germline V gene. The CDR3 sequence: CATLDADGAYEQYF. In nucleotides, the CDR3 is TGTGCCACCCTGGACGCGGACGGGGCCTACGAGCAGTACTTC.

This clone occurred a few times. The J gene is TRBJ1-1, the V gene TRBV6-5, with a tentative D call TRBD1 (5 bases). The CDR3 length is 14 residues. The V end was cut by 7 bases, the J end by 4 bases, with 16 bases between. Looked up from germline, CDR1 is MNHEY and CDR2 is SVGAGI. The CDR3 bases are TGTGCCAGCACTCAAGGGGCCTTGAGCACTGAAGCTTTCTTT. Amino acids: CASTQGALSTEAFF.

The chain joins TRBV30 to TRBJ1-5; D remains ambiguous. Germline lookup yields CDR1 GTSNPN and CDR2 SVGIG (reference sequence). CDR3 size: 13 residues. The germline V and J ends were trimmed by 0 bases and 7 bases, with 10 bases remaining between them. CDR3 amino acids: CAWSVDGNQPQHF. CDR3 coding DNA: TGTGCCTGGAGTGTGGATGGGAACCAGCCCCAGCATTTT.

The chain joins TRBV7-3 to TRBJ2-3; D is ambiguous. V was pared by 5 bases and J by 1 base, with 10 bases between. Germline assignment: CDR1 SGHTA and CDR2 FQGTGA. The CDR3 has 14 residues. In DNA, the CDR3 is TGTGCCAGCAGCCCCCGCCAGGGCACAGATACGCAGTATTTT. Translated, it gives CASSPRQGTDTQYF.

V usage is TRBV4-1 and J usage is TRBJ2-7, with 9 positions matching TRBD1. With V trimmed by 6 bases and J by 1 base, 7 bases remained unmatched. This CDR3 region has 15 residues. Per the germline V gene, CDR1 is MGHRA and CDR2 is YSYEKL. CDR3 nucleotide sequence: TGCGCCAGCAGTAAAGGACAGGGGCAATCCTACGAGCAGTACTTC. As protein: CASSKGQGQSYEQYF.

Only one count was recorded for this clone. V usage is TRBV5-6 and J usage is TRBJ2-7; the D gene could be TRBD1 or TRBD2 (5 bases each). Germline-derived CDR1 and CDR2 are SGHDT and YYEEEE. Between the trimmed V and J ends, which lost 2 bases and 2 bases, there was a span of 14 bases. This CDR3 spans 15 amino acids. This CDR3 is CASSFTGLSTYEQYF. In DNA, the CDR3 is TGTGCCAGCAGCTTCACAGGACTGAGCACCTACGAGCAGTACTTC.

The CDR3 here is CASSQDSGSVDAFF. The CDR3 DNA is TGTGCCAGCAGCCAAGACAGTGGGTCTGTCGACGCTTTCTTT. V usage is TRBV5-6 and J usage is TRBJ1-1; a weak D match, TRBD1 (5 bases). Trimming cost V 4 bases and J 11 bases, with 21 bases left between them. This CDR3 comprises 14 residues. Germline V gives CDR1 SGHDT, CDR2 YYEEEE.

This clone was seen more than once but under ten times. V and J are TRBV29-1 and TRBJ2-5; TRBD1 might be the D (6 bases). This CDR3 is 13 amino acids long. Trimming took off 7 bases at V and 1 base at J, with 13 bases between the two ends. Per the germline V gene, CDR1 is SQVTM and CDR2 is ANQGSEA. The CDR3 coding sequence is TGCAGCGCCAGGGGTCGGATCCAAGAGACCCAGTACTTC. Its protein is CSARGRIQETQYF.

J is TRBJ2-3 and V is TRBV12-5; 9 nucleotides match TRBD2. This CDR3 is 16 amino acids long. CDR1 is LGHNT and CDR2 is FRNRAP in the germline V gene. The V gene end was trimmed by 1 base and the J gene end by 6 bases; junction bases not matched to a gene: 8. CDR3 nucleotides: TGTGCTAGTGGTTTGGGAGGGACTAGCTCCTTGGATACGCAGTATTTT. This gives the protein CASGLGGTSSLDTQYF.

For the CDR3, the DNA is TGTGCCAGCAGTGAACCCCGGGACGGCGGGTCCTATGGCTACACCTTC. Protein sequence: CASSEPRDGGSYGYTF. This chain connects TRBV2 to TRBJ1-2, with D perhaps matching TRBD1 (5 bases). Germline assignment: CDR1 SNHLY and CDR2 FYNNEI. The CDR3 length is 16 residues. Trimming cost V 2 bases and J 4 bases, with 17 bases left between them. The whole variable domain, remainder taken from reference TRBV2 and TRBJ1-2, is EPEVTQTPSHQVTQMGQEVILRCVPISNHLYFYWYRQILGQKVEFLVSFYNNEISEKSEIFDDQFSVERPDGSNFTLKIRSTKLEDSAMYFCASSEPRDGGSYGYTFGSGTRLTVV.

This chain uses TRBV2 with TRBJ1-1; D is uncertain. V lost 5 bases and J lost 8, with 12 bases in between. This CDR3 is built from 12 residues. The germline gives CDR1 SNHLY, CDR2 FYNNEI. CDR3 DNA: TGTGCCAGCAGTCCACCATCGCCCGAAGCTTTCTTT. Translated, it gives CASSPPSPEAFF.

There are a few counts of this clone. This sequence joins TRBV23-1 and TRBJ2-1; no clear D. TRBV23-1 is assigned to the ORF class and has an uncertain function. This CDR3 has 16 residues. V was trimmed by 2 bases and J by 5 bases, leaving 16 bases between them. This CDR3 is CASSQKLVRPHNEQFF. The CDR3 DNA sequence: TGCGCCAGCAGTCAAAAACTGGTCCGACCCCACAATGAGCAGTTCTTC.

In this sample, this clone turned up a few times. Other DNA sequences within the sample encode an identical CDR3. The genes are TRBV9 and TRBJ1-5; D gene ambiguous. Germline assignment: CDR1 SGDLS and CDR2 YYNGEE. The CDR3 length is 15 residues. V gave up 0 bases and J gave up 0 bases, with 7 bases separating them. Here the CDR3 DNA reads TGTGCCAGCAGCGTAGGTGGAAATAGCAATCAGCCCCAGCATTTT. Encoded protein: CASSVGGNSNQPQHF.

V usage is TRBV5-6 and J usage is TRBJ2-5, with TRBD2 matching 9 bases. Trimming took 3 bases from V and 0 from J; bases not matched to a gene: 6. Germline V lookup: CDR1 SGHDT, CDR2 YYEEEE. CDR3 length equals 16 residues. Here the CDR3 DNA reads TGTGCCAGCAGCTCGTTGAGCGGGGGGTACCAAGAGACCCAGTACTTC. It translates to CASSSLSGGYQETQYF. Combining the CDR3 with reference TRBV5-6 and TRBJ2-5 gives the whole variable domain DAGVTQSPTHLIKTRGQQVTLRCSPKSGHDTVSWYQQALGQGPQFIFQYYEEEERQRGNFPDRFSGHQFPNYSSELNVNALLLGDSALYLCASSSLSGGYQETQYFGPGTRLLVL.